Below are 30 T cell receptor beta chains sequenced from a single sample in a study of control samples from healthy donors and cancer patients. Libraries were prepared by immunoSEQ multiplex PCR; TCRdb keeps only in-frame clonotypes and omits some of them. The table has 70,000 to 80,000 clones, approximately 88% seen once; the top ten hold around a tenth. Sequences were obtained from PBMCs. All receptors derive from a woman aged 45-60 years with colorectal cancer.

V is TRBV2 and J is TRBJ2-7; a weak D match, TRBD1 (5 bases). This CDR3 has 12 amino acids. Trimming pared 6 bases from V and 3 bases from J, leaving 9 bases between. Germline CDR1 is SNHLY and CDR2 is FYNNEI. Written as DNA, the CDR3 is TGTGCCAGCAGCGCGACAGTCTACGAGCAGTACGTC. Translated, it gives CASSATVYEQYV.

V gene TRBV6-2 or TRBV6-3 combines with J gene TRBJ1-2, with D unclear. Germline V lookup: CDR1 MNHEY, CDR2 SVGEGT. V lost 4 bases to trimming and J lost 8 bases, with 14 bases between them. This CDR3 is 13 amino acids long. The CDR3 nucleotides read TGTGCCAGCAGTTCCGACGGGCCCTGGGGCTACACCTTC. Its translation: CASSSDGPWGYTF.

The chain employs TRBV7-8 and TRBJ2-4, with no clear D. This CDR3 comprises 12 residues. Per the germline V gene, CDR1 is SGHVS and CDR2 is FQNEAQ. Trimming removed 5 bases at V and 5 bases at J, with 7 bases between. CDR3 protein: CASSPTQNIQYF. CDR3 sequence (DNA): TGTGCCAGCAGCCCGACCCAAAACATTCAGTACTTC.

The chain carries TRBV2 and TRBJ2-1; tentative D call: TRBD1 (6 bases). Germline V gene lookup returns CDR1 SNHLY and CDR2 FYNNEI. The CDR3 extends over 15 amino acids. V was cut by 5 bases and J by 0 bases, with 11 bases left in between. CDR3 sequence: CASSRGQSSYNEQFF. The CDR3 coding sequence is TGTGCCAGCAGTAGGGGACAAAGCTCCTACAATGAGCAGTTCTTC.

This clone was seen once. The chain is built from TRBV5-5 and TRBJ2-1, with unresolved D. V lost 1 base and J 4 bases, leaving 15 bases between the germline ends. This CDR3 spans 16 amino acids. Germline V gene sequence: CDR1 SGHKS, CDR2 YYEKEE (reference sequence). The CDR3 loop is CASSLPLSRLYNEQFF. The CDR3 region has the DNA TGTGCCAGCAGCTTGCCCCTCAGCAGGCTATACAATGAGCAGTTCTTC. The complete variable domain, with remaining parts taken from reference TRBV5-5 and TRBJ2-1, reads DAGVTQSPTHLIKTRGQQVTLRCSPISGHKSVSWYQQVLGQGPQFIFQYYEKEERGRGNFPDRFSARQFPNYSSELNVNALLLGDSALYLCASSLPLSRLYNEQFFGPGTRLTVL.

The genes are TRBV19 and TRBJ1-4; D not certain. Looked up from germline, CDR1 is LNHDA and CDR2 is SQIVND (reference sequence). The CDR3 is 14 amino acids. V shed 5 bases and J shed 0 bases, with 7 bases lying between them. CDR3 sequence reads: CASSPQATNEKLFF. CDR3 nucleotides: TGTGCCAGTAGTCCCCAAGCAACTAATGAAAAACTGTTTTTT.

The V and J genes are TRBV6-6 and TRBJ1-1, with TRBD1 matching over 10 bases. Looked up from germline, CDR1 is MNHNY and CDR2 is SVGAGI (reference sequence). CDR3 length: 14 amino acids. J was trimmed by 11 bases and V by 4 bases; bases with no gene match: 10. The CDR3 spells CASSWGQGQNMAFF. The CDR3 coding sequence is TGTGCCAGCAGTTGGGGACAGGGGCAAAATATGGCTTTCTTT.

The chain recombines TRBV4-3 with TRBJ1-1; perhaps TRBD1 as D (6 bases). The CDR3 covers 12 residues. V lost 2 bases, J lost 8 bases, and 9 bases lay in between. In germline, CDR1 is LGHNA, CDR2 YSLEER. CDR3 loop: CASSQTGTEAFF. The CDR3, as DNA: TGCGCCAGCAGCCAAACCGGGACAGAAGCTTTCTTT.

The count of this clone is one. The chain has TRBV6-5 and TRBJ1-1, with D uncertain. Germline values: CDR1 MNHEY, CDR2 SVGAGI. This CDR3 has 12 amino acids. V lost 6 bases to trimming and J lost 7 bases, with 12 bases between them. The CDR3 is CASSLPRGEAFF. CDR3 DNA: TGTGCCAGCAGCCTCCCCCGGGGTGAAGCTTTCTTT.

The chain employs TRBV30 and TRBJ2-4, with D unresolved. The CDR3 runs 12 residues. CDR1 GTSNPN and CDR2 SVGIG come from the germline V gene (reference sequence). Trimming took 1 base from V and 8 from J, leaving 9 bases between them. CDR3 residues: CAWSARRDIQYF. The CDR3, as DNA: TGTGCCTGGAGTGCGCGAAGGGACATTCAGTACTTC.

The rearrangement joins TRBV28 to TRBJ2-5; D uncertain. This CDR3 is 11 amino acids long. Germline V gene lookup returns CDR1 MDHEN and CDR2 SYDVKM. Trimming cost V 2 bases and J 5 bases, with 3 bases left between them. In DNA, the CDR3 is TGTGCCAGCAGTTTAATGGAGACCCAGTACTTC. It yields the protein CASSLMETQYF.

This clone was found once. The gene calls are TRBV13 and TRBJ1-5, with TRBD1 matching over 9 bases. Germline lookup yields CDR1 PRHDT and CDR2 FYEKMQ (reference sequence). The CDR3 is made up of 16 amino acids. With V trimmed by 5 bases and J by 5 bases, 10 bases remained unmatched. The CDR3 region is CASSLCRDRAYQPQHF. Written as DNA, the CDR3 is TGTGCCAGCAGCCTTTGCCGGGACAGGGCATATCAGCCCCAGCATTTT.

Only one count was recorded for this clone. This chain links TRBV7-2 with TRBJ2-3, with 7 bases that match TRBD1. The length of the CDR3 is 17 residues. Germline-derived CDR1 and CDR2 are SGHTA and FQGNSA. Trimming took 6 bases from V and 3 from J; bases not matched to a gene: 15. CDR3 bases: TGTGCCAGCAGTCGCCCCAGAGGGGGCCGGGTGACAGATACGCAGTATTTT. Translation gives CASSRPRGGRVTDTQYF.

This chain links TRBV28 with TRBJ2-1; D gene ambiguous. CDR3 size: 13 residues. Trimming removed 3 bases at V and 8 bases at J, with 11 bases between. Looked up from germline, CDR1 is MDHEN and CDR2 is SYDVKM. The CDR3 nucleotides read TGTGCCAGCAGTTTGTCCCTGATGTATGAGCAGTTCTTC. As protein: CASSLSLMYEQFF. Variable domain in full (rest from reference TRBV28 and TRBJ2-1): DVKVTQSSRYLVKRTGEKVFLECVQDMDHENMFWYRQDPGLGLRLIYFSYDVKMKEKGDIPEGYSVSREKKERFSLILESASTNQTSMYLCASSLSLMYEQFFGPGTRLTVL.

The rearrangement joins TRBV2 to TRBJ2-7; D is possibly TRBD1 (5 bases). CDR3 length equals 12 residues. V was shortened by 7 bases and J by 7 bases, with 14 bases between the two germline ends. CDR1 is SNHLY and CDR2 is FYNNEI in the germline V gene. The CDR3 DNA reads as TGTGCCAGCAAGACAGATCACTGGGAGCAGTACGTC. This encodes CASKTDHWEQYV.

The genes are TRBV5-1 and TRBJ1-2; D is ambiguous. Trimming took 0 bases from V and 6 from J, leaving 9 bases between them. This CDR3 has 13 amino acids. The germline V gene has CDR1 SGHRS and CDR2 YFSETQ. The CDR3 DNA reads as TGCGCCAGCAGCTTGGGCGGGGTCGATGGCTACACCTTC. Protein product: CASSLGGVDGYTF.

The rearrangement joins TRBV19 to TRBJ2-6; D call uncertain. Trimming removed 9 bases from V and 4 bases from J, with 10 bases in between. The length of the CDR3 is 13 residues. Germline V gene sequence: CDR1 LNHDA, CDR2 SQIVND (reference sequence). CDR3 amino acids: CASLPVGANVLTF. CDR3 nucleotides: TGTGCCAGCCTACCGGTGGGGGCCAACGTCCTGACTTTC.

The chain recombines TRBV28 with TRBJ1-2, with unresolved D. V was pared by 6 bases and J by 4 bases, with 12 bases between. Germline lookup yields CDR1 MDHEN and CDR2 SYDVKM. CDR3 length equals 13 residues. The CDR3 bases are TGTGCCAGCAGCCCAACTAGACTCTATGGCTACACCTTC. Its translation is CASSPTRLYGYTF.

The chain combines TRBV20-1 with TRBJ2-1; D uncertain. Germline assignment: CDR1 DFQATT and CDR2 SNEGSKA (reference sequence). V lost 5 bases, J lost 8 bases, and 10 bases lay in between. The length of the CDR3 is 11 residues. The CDR3 sequence is CSAPRLDEQFF. CDR3 in DNA: TGCAGTGCTCCACGGCTGGATGAGCAGTTCTTC.

The chain carries TRBV30 and TRBJ1-1, with a tentative D call TRBD1 (6 bases). The CDR3 runs 15 residues. Germline CDR1 is GTSNPN and CDR2 is SVGIG (reference sequence). With 2 bases removed from V and 2 bases from J, the gap between germline ends came to 15 bases. The CDR3: CAWSPTGTSNTEAFF. In DNA, the CDR3 is TGTGCCTGGAGTCCAACCGGGACATCCAACACTGAAGCTTTCTTT.

The chain joins TRBV27 to TRBJ2-1; 9 bases are a match to TRBD1. The CDR3 contains 17 residues. Germline-derived CDR1 and CDR2 are MNHEY and SMNVEV (reference sequence). V was pared by 2 bases and J by 5 bases, with 10 bases of the junction left unmatched. The CDR3 spells CASSLMGQGRGNNEQFF. The CDR3 DNA reads as TGTGCCAGCAGTTTAATGGGACAGGGACGGGGGAACAATGAGCAGTTCTTC.

The chain couples TRBV5-1 to TRBJ2-5; D possibly corresponds to TRBD2 (7 bases). Trimming shortened V by 5 bases and J by 5 bases, and 10 bases separated the two germline ends. CDR1 is SGHRS, CDR2 YFSETQ, per germline. The CDR3 has 12 amino acids. This chain's CDR3 is CASRRGLETQYF. CDR3 nucleotides: TGCGCCAGCAGGCGGGGGCTGGAGACCCAGTACTTC.

The rearrangement uses TRBV5-1 and TRBJ2-1; no definite D call. Trimming left V 0 bases short and J 7 bases short, with 14 bases between. CDR1 and CDR2 (germline): SGHRS, YFSETQ. This CDR3 is built from 15 residues. CDR3 coding DNA: TGCGCCAGCAGCTTGGGAACCAACATAGGAAATGAGCAGTTCTTC. Protein product: CASSLGTNIGNEQFF.

This chain uses TRBV5-4 with TRBJ2-4; 9 bases match TRBD2. The CDR3 has 14 amino acids. Trimming cost V 4 bases and J 7 bases; bases outside gene matches: 6. Germline V lookup: CDR1 SGHNT, CDR2 YYREEE (reference sequence). The CDR3 DNA reads as TGTGCCAGCAGCGCGGCGGGGGGGCCTAACATTCAGTACTTC. Translated, it gives CASSAAGGPNIQYF.

CDR3 DNA sequence: TGCGCCAGCAGCTTGGCCGGGACAGGGCGGGAGGTCACTGAAGCTTTCTTT. Encoded protein: CASSLAGTGREVTEAFF. V gene TRBV5-1 combines with J gene TRBJ1-1; 9 nucleotides align to TRBD1. Germline V gives CDR1 SGHRS, CDR2 YFSETQ. The J segment lost 4 bases and the V segment lost 0 bases, leaving 10 bases of the junction unmatched. This CDR3 is 17 amino acids long.

CDR3: CASSLDASSYNSPLHF. The CDR3 DNA reads as TGCGCCAGCAGCTTGGACGCGAGCTCCTATAATTCACCCCTCCACTTT. The chain recombines TRBV5-1 with TRBJ1-6; D not certain. V shed 0 bases and J shed 0 bases, with 7 bases lying between them. This CDR3 has 16 residues. CDR1 is SGHRS and CDR2 is YFSETQ in the germline V gene.

The rearrangement links TRBV19 to TRBJ2-6; a weak D match, TRBD2 (5 bases). The V end was cut by 6 bases, the J end by 0 bases, with 6 bases between. This CDR3 comprises 14 residues. Germline loops: CDR1 LNHDA, CDR2 SQIVND (reference sequence). The CDR3 DNA is TGTGCCAGTAGCGGACTCTCTGGGGCCAACGTCCTGACTTTC. Translation gives CASSGLSGANVLTF.

This chain uses TRBV19 with TRBJ2-1, with D perhaps matching TRBD2 (6 bases). The V end lost 4 bases, the J end lost 4 bases, and 8 bases lay between the germline ends. CDR1 is LNHDA and CDR2 is SQIVND in the germline V gene (reference sequence). CDR3 length equals 13 residues. DNA of the CDR3: TGTGCCAGTAGTACCGGGACTTACAATGAGCAGTTCTTC. The encoded protein is CASSTGTYNEQFF.

The CDR3 coding sequence is TGTGCCAGCCAGTACCGGCGGGGGACTGAAGCTTTCTTT. It codes for CASQYRRGTEAFF. The chain combines TRBV19 with TRBJ1-1, with a tentative D call TRBD1 (5 bases). V was cut by 9 bases and J by 5 bases, with 16 bases left in between. The CDR3 spans 13 residues. Germline V CDR1 and CDR2: LNHDA, SQIVND (reference sequence).

This clone was detected once. The chain recombines TRBV3-1 (or the pseudogene TRBV3-2) with TRBJ2-1, with TRBD2 as a possible D gene (6 bases). Trimming cost V 4 bases and J 2 bases, with 9 bases left between them. Germline CDR1 and CDR2: LGHDT and YNNKEL (reference sequence). The length of the CDR3 is 14 residues. Written as DNA, the CDR3 is TGTGCCAGCAGCCTGACTAGACCCTACAATGAGCAGTTCTTC. Protein sequence: CASSLTRPYNEQFF.